This is a list of T cell receptor beta chains from one sample in a study of cytomegalovirus exposure and HLA in healthy donors. TCRdb keeps only in-frame clones here, not all; method: immunoSEQ multiplex PCR. The data contain 110,000 to 150,000 clones, around 70% of them seen just once; the ten biggest clones take up approximately 2.1%. Sequencing was performed on PBMCs. The receptors come from a man aged 40-55 years in good health and CMV-seronegative. Each CDR3 is given with its conserved first and last residue. Fields, in order: D gene, V gene, J gene, clone size, CDR3 DNA, CDR3 protein. The D gene is left open where the match is weak. Only some rows state a clone size, as once, few, many or a class for expanded clones.

TRBD1	TRBV5-5	TRBJ2-7	-	TGTGCCAGCAGCTTAGGCGGACAGGGGGGGGAGCAGTACTTC	CASSLGGQGGEQYF
TRBD1	TRBV5-1	TRBJ2-3	-	TGCGCCAGCAGCTTGGAAAACAGGGGGCTGGATACGCAGTATTTT	CASSLENRGLDTQYF
TRBD2	TRBV29-1	TRBJ2-1	-	TGCAGCTATGTAGCGGGTCCGTACAATGAGCAGTTCTTC	CSYVAGPYNEQFF
TRBD1	TRBV5-1	TRBJ1-1	-	TGCGCCAGCAGCTTGCGGACAGGGCACACTGAAGCTTTCTTT	CASSLRTGHTEAFF
-	TRBV6-5	TRBJ2-7	-	TGTGCCAGCTCACTAGGAGGCTACGAGCAGTACTTC	CASSLGGYEQYF
TRBD1	TRBV7-6	TRBJ2-5	-	TGTGCCAGCAGCTGGGACAGCCAAGAGACCCAGTACTTC	CASSWDSQETQYF
-	TRBV25-1	TRBJ1-1	-	TGTGCCAGCAGTTCCCGCGTAGGGGAAGACACTGAAGCTTTCTTT	CASSSRVGEDTEAFF
TRBD1	TRBV5-4	TRBJ2-4	-	TGTGCCAGCAGCTTCGGGGACAGGGGTGAGAGCATTCAGTACTTC	CASSFGDRGESIQYF
TRBD2	TRBV18	TRBJ2-1	-	TGTGCCAGCTCACCCTCTCGCGGGAGGTCCTACAATGAGCAGTTCTTC	CASSPSRGRSYNEQFF
-	TRBV14	TRBJ2-5	-	TGTGCCAGCAGCCGAACGACAGGCCTGGGGACCCAGTACTTC	CASSRTTGLGTQYF
TRBD2	TRBV7-9	TRBJ2-7	-	TGTGCCAGCAGCTTAGGGACTAGCGGGAGGAACGACGAGCAGTACTTC	CASSLGTSGRNDEQYF
-	TRBV30	TRBJ1-3	-	TGTGCCTGGAGCCCAGGGGCTGGAAACACCATATATTTT	CAWSPGAGNTIYF
TRBD1	TRBV29-1	TRBJ1-1	-	TGCAGCGTTGTTAGGGGGCGGATGAACACTGAAGCTTTCTTT	CSVVRGRMNTEAFF
TRBD1	TRBV18	TRBJ1-1	-	TGTGCCAGCTCACTTCGACAGGGGGAGACTGAAGCTTTCTTT	CASSLRQGETEAFF
TRBD1	TRBV27	TRBJ2-3	-	TGTGCCAGCAGTTCCTGGACAGGGGTGCGAGATACGCAGTATTTT	CASSSWTGVRDTQYF
TRBD2	TRBV19	TRBJ2-5	-	TGTGCCAGTAAGGGCGGGGGGGCCGGAGAGACCCAGTACTTC	CASKGGGAGETQYF
TRBD2	TRBV7-7	TRBJ2-2	-	TGTGCCAGCAGCTGGGGGGGGAGCACCGGGGAGCTGTTTTTT	CASSWGGSTGELFF
-	TRBV6-6	TRBJ2-3	-	TGTGCCAGCATCTCACGGCTGGACAGACGCACAGATACGCAGTATTTT	CASISRLDRRTDTQYF
-	TRBV7-8	TRBJ2-7	-	TGTGCCAGCAGCTTAGTGACAGACTACGAGCAGTACTTC	CASSLVTDYEQYF
TRBD2	TRBV10-2	TRBJ2-7	-	TGCGCCAGCACTAGCGGGAGCTCCTACGAGCAGTACTTC	CASTSGSSYEQYF
-	TRBV19	TRBJ1-4	-	TGTGCCAGTAGTATGGGGAGGGCCCGGGAAAAACTGTTTTTT	CASSMGRAREKLFF
-	TRBV5-4	TRBJ2-7	-	TGTGCCAGCAACTTCGGGCAGGGAATTGCTGGCGAGCAGTACTTC	CASNFGQGIAGEQYF
TRBD1	TRBV6-5	TRBJ2-7	-	TGTGCCAGCAGAGGCAGGGGGTTCGCCTACGAGCAGTACTTC	CASRGRGFAYEQYF
TRBD2	TRBV7-9	TRBJ2-1	-	TGTGCCAGCAGCTTAGTACTAGCGGGAACCAATGAGCAGTTCTTC	CASSLVLAGTNEQFF
-	TRBV30	TRBJ1-4	-	TGTGCCTGGGCTAAGGGGGTGGGGGGGGATAATGAAAAACTGTTTTTT	CAWAKGVGGDNEKLFF
TRBD1	TRBV2	TRBJ2-7	few	TGTGCCAGCAGCGGTATAGGACAGGGGTACTCCTACGAGCAGTACTTC	CASSGIGQGYSYEQYF
TRBD1	TRBV7-8	TRBJ1-2	-	TGTGCCAGCAGGGCCGGGACAGGGGGCGCCTATGGCTACACCTTC	CASRAGTGGAYGYTF
-	TRBV5-4	TRBJ2-7	-	TGTGCCAGCAGCTTTCCCAGGGAAAAGGGGTACGAGCAGTACTTC	CASSFPREKGYEQYF
TRBD1	TRBV18	TRBJ2-1	-	TGTGCCAGCTCATCTGAAGGGGGCCTCTCCTACAATGAGCAGTTCTTC	CASSSEGGLSYNEQFF
-	TRBV29-1	TRBJ2-3	-	TGCAGCGTTGAAGGAAGGGGGGGACTACGCACAGATACGCAGTATTTT	CSVEGRGGLRTDTQYF
-	TRBV6-5	TRBJ2-7	-	TGTGCCAGCAGTTACTCGAGGATCCCCTACGAGCAGTACTTC	CASSYSRIPYEQYF
TRBD2	TRBV5-4	TRBJ2-5	once	TGTGCCAGCAGCATAGGACTAGCGGGAGAGAGGGGGACCCAGTACTTC	CASSIGLAGERGTQYF
-	TRBV7-9	TRBJ2-5	-	TGTGCCAGCAGCTTACCCTCCAGAGGACTCAGAAGAGGCCAAGAGACCCAGTACTTC	CASSLPSRGLRRGQETQYF
TRBD1	TRBV5-1	TRBJ2-7	-	TGCGCCAGCAGCTTGGAGTCAGGGGGCTTCTACGAGCAGTACTTC	CASSLESGGFYEQYF
-	TRBV28	TRBJ1-4	-	TGTGCCAGCAGTTTTAGGCAGGCCAAGTTGTTTTTT	CASSFRQAKLFF
TRBD1	TRBV6-5	TRBJ2-1	-	TGTGCCACCGCCGACAGGGAAGGGGGCAATGAGCAGTTCTTC	CATADREGGNEQFF
-	TRBV28	TRBJ1-3	-	TGTGCCAGCAGTTTACTGGTGGAACTACACTCTGGAAACACCATATATTTT	CASSLLVELHSGNTIYF
-	TRBV5-8	TRBJ2-2	-	TGTGCCAGCAGCCCCGTAATCGGGGAGCTGTTTTTT	CASSPVIGELFF
-	TRBV12-5	TRBJ2-7	-	TGTGCTAGTGGCCACTCGTCCTACGAGCAGTACTTC	CASGHSSYEQYF
-	TRBV27	TRBJ1-1	-	TGTGCCACCCGAACACCCCTTTCGAACACTGAAGCTTTCTTT	CATRTPLSNTEAFF
-	TRBV6-1	TRBJ2-3	-	TGTGCCACCGGGGCTAGCGGCACAGATACGCAGTATTTT	CATGASGTDTQYF
TRBD1	TRBV27	TRBJ1-4	-	TGTGCCAGCAGTTTACGAGGACAGGCACAGAAACTGTTTTTT	CASSLRGQAQKLFF
TRBD2	TRBV6-4	TRBJ2-2	-	TGTGCCAGCAGTGACTCAACTAGCGGGGGGAATACCGGGGAGCTGTTTTTT	CASSDSTSGGNTGELFF
-	TRBV5-1	TRBJ2-7	once	TGCGCCAGCAGCCTACGCCCTGACAACTACGAGCAGTACTTC	CASSLRPDNYEQYF
TRBD2	TRBV7-6	TRBJ2-2	-	TGTGCCAGCAGCTTGGGGGGGTCCACCGGGGAGCTGTTTTTT	CASSLGGSTGELFF
-	TRBV6-1	TRBJ1-1	-	TGTGCCAGCAGTGCCCAACCTGGTCGGACTGAAGCTTTCTTT	CASSAQPGRTEAFF
TRBD1	TRBV7-9	TRBJ1-1	-	TGTGCCAGCAGCTTAGGGACAGGGGGCCCTGAAGCTTTCTTT	CASSLGTGGPEAFF
-	TRBV19	TRBJ1-4	-	TGTGCCAGTAGTAACCGGGCCAGGGCAACTAATGAAAAACTGTTTTTT	CASSNRARATNEKLFF
-	TRBV28	TRBJ2-3	once	TGTGCCAGCAGTTCCCCCCCCGGAGTCCTCGGGGATACGCAGTATTTT	CASSSPPGVLGDTQYF
-	TRBV28	TRBJ1-3	-	TGTGCCAGCATACAACCTAGGGGTTCACTCTCTGGAAACACCATATATTTT	CASIQPRGSLSGNTIYF
-	TRBV9	TRBJ2-2	-	TGTGCCAGCAGCGCCAACCCGACTCTTAACACCGGGGAGCTGTTTTTT	CASSANPTLNTGELFF
-	TRBV30	TRBJ2-3	once	TGTGCCTTCCAAGCGGGAGATACGCAGTATTTT	CAFQAGDTQYF
-	TRBV6-5	TRBJ1-1	-	TGTGCCAGCAGTTACGGGAGTGAAGCTTTCTTT	CASSYGSEAFF
TRBD1	TRBV4-1	TRBJ1-5	-	TGCGCCAGCAGCCAAGGGGGAAGAGGGGGCGTTCAGCCCCAGAATTTT	CASSQGGRGGVQPQNF
TRBD1	TRBV4-3	TRBJ1-2	-	TGCGCCAGCAGCCATCACAGGGGATCCTATGGCTACACCTTC	CASSHHRGSYGYTF
-	TRBV20-1	TRBJ2-7	-	TGCAGTGCAATAAGGAGGAGGGAGCAGTACTTC	CSAIRRREQYF
-	TRBV6-1	TRBJ1-1	-	TGTGCCATCAGTGAGGGAGCGAACACTGAAGCTTTCTTT	CAISEGANTEAFF
-	TRBV5-1	TRBJ1-2	few	TGCGCCAGCAGCTCTCAGGGGCCGTCAGGCTACACCTTC	CASSSQGPSGYTF
TRBD1	TRBV7-2	TRBJ2-7	-	TGTGCCAGCAGCCCAACCGGGACAGGCCCCTACGAGCAGTACTTC	CASSPTGTGPYEQYF
-	TRBV12-5	TRBJ1-2	-	TGTGCTAGTGGTCCGCCCCGGGGGGGGAGAGCTAACTATGGCTACACCTTC	CASGPPRGGRANYGYTF